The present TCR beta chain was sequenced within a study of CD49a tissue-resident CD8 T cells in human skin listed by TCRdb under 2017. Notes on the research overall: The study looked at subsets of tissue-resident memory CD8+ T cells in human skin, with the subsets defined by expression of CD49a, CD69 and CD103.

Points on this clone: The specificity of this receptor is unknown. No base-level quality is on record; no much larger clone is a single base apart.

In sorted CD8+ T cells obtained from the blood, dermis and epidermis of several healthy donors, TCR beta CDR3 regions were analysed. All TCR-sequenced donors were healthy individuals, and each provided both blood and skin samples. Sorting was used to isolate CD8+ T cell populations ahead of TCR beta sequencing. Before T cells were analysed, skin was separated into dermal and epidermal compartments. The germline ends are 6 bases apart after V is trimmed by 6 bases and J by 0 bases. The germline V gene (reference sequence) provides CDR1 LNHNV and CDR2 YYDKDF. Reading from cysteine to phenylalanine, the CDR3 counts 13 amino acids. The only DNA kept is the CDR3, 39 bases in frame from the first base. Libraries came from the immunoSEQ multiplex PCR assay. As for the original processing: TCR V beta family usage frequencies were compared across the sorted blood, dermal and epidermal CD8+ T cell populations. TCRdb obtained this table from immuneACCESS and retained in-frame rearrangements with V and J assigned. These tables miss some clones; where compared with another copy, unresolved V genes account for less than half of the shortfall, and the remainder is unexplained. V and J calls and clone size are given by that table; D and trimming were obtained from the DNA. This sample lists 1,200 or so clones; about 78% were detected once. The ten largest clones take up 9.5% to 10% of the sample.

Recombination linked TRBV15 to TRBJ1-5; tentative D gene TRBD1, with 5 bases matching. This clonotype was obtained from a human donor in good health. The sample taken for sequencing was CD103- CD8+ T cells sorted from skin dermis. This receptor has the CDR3 CATRQVSNQPQHF. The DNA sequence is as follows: TGTGCCACCAGACAGGTTAGCAATCAGCCCCAGCATTTT.